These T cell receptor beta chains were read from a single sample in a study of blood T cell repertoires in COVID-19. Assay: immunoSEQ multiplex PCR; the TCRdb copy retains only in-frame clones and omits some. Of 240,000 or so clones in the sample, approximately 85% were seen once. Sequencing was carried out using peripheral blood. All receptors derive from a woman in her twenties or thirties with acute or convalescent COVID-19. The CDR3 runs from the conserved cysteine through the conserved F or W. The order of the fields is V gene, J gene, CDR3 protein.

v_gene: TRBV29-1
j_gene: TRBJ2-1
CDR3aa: CSVERRDEQFF

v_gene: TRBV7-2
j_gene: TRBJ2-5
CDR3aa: CASSLRWREAEETQYF

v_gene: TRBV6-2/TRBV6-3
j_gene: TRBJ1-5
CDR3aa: CASSSRASNQPQHF

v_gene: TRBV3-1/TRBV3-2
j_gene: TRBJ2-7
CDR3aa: CASSLRDRGYEQYF

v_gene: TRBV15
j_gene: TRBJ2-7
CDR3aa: CATSRGLAGVSYEQYF

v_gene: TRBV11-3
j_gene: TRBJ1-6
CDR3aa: CASSLGQGFSPLHF

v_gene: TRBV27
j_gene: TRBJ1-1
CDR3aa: CATKQGASEAFF

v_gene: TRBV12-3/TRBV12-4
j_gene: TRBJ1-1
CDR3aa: CASRLRGFEAFF

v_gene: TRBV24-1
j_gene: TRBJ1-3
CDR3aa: CATSDGDRSSGNTIYF

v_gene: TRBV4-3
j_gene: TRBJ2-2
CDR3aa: CASSLVAGGGTGELFF

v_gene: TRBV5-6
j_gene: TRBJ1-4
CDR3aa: CASSLSQGQNEKLFF

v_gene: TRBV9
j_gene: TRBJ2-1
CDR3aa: CASSALPDRGNEQFF

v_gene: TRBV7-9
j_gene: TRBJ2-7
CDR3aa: CASSSSGSLYEQYF

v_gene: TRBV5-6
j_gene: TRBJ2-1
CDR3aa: CASSLLFQRESSYNEQFF

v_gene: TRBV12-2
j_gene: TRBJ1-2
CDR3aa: CASRLMGKAFYGYTF

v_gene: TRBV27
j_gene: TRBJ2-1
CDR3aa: CASSFAGTSGSYNEQFF

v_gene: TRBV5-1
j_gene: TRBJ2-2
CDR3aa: CASSFWQGVTGELFF

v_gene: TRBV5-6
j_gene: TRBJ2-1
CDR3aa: CASSLVNLNEQFF

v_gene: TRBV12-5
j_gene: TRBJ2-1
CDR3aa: CASGSTRGNEQFF

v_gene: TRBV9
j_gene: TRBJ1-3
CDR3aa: CASSVARGLSGNTIYF

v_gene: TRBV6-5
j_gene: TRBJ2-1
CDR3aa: CASKQDRGGNEQFF

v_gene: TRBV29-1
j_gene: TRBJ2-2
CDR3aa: CSVGTSGPNTGELFF

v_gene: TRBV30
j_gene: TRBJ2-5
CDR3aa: CAWSRGLAEGGETQYF

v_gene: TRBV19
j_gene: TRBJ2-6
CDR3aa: CASSIGRGIGANVLTF

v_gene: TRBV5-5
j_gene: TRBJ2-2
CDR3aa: CASSLGVLLAGGAGELFF

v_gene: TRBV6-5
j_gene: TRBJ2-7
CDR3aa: CASSEPGLALSEQYF

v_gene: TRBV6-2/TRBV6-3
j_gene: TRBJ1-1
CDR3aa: CASSRDRGQREAFF

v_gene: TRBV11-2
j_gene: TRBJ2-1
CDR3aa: CASSPIRGSSYNEQFF

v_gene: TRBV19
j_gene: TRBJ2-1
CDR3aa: CASNKPQLAGTMNEQFF

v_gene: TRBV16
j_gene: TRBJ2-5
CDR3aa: CASSQSRQDQYF

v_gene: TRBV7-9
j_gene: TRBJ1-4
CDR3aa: CASSYHRETYEKLFF

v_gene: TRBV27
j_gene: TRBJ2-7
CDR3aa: CASSTLLRPSYEQYF

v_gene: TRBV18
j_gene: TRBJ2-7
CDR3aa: CASSPIASGRSYEQYF

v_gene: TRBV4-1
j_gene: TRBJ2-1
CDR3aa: CASSYRAPLAGGGDEQFF

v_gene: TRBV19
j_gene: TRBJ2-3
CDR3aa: CASSIGQSFTDTQYF

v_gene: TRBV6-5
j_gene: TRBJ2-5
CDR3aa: CASVGGGQETQYF

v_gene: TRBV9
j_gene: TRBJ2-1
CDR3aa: CASSFTYNEQFF

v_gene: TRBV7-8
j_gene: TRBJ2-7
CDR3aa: CASSLILSYEQYF

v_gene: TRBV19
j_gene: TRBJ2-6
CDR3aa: CASSDVAGAPSGANVLTF

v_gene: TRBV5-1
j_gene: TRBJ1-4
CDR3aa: CASSLGFGQVVEKLFF

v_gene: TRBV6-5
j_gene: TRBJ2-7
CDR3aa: CASSYFDRAYEQYF

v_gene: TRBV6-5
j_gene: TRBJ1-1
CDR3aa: CASTSSGAMNTEAFF

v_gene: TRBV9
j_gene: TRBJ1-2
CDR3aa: CASRAGQGVRGYTF

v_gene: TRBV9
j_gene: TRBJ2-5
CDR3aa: CASSATGELRETQYF

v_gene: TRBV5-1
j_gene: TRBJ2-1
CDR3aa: CASRPDRPSYNEQFF

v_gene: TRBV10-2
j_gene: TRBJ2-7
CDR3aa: CASSRTSGTSGYEQYF

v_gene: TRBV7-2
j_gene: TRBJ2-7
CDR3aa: CASSLSNKRNEQYF